This T cell receptor (beta chain) was sequenced during a study of radiation and T cells in renal cell carcinoma. Described time point: baseline pretreatment blood. This sample's treatment: 15 Gy SBRT to primary tumor, nephrectomy 4 weeks later. Clones were read by immunoSEQ multiplex PCR, and TCRdb kept only the in-frame ones, dropping some. This sample has roughly 120,000 clones, with about four fifths found just once. This CDR3 region has 15 residues. Germline CDR1 is MNHNY and CDR2 is SVGAGI (reference sequence). V lost 0 bases and J 4 bases, leaving 10 bases between the germline ends. The chain carries TRBV6-6 and TRBJ2-1, with D hard to call. Specimen: blood, collected from a patient whose treatment included radiotherapy and nephrectomy. This sequence originates from a woman aged 55-75 years with renal cell carcinoma. This chain's CDR3 is CASSYSTLSYNEQFF. As DNA, the CDR3 is TGTGCCAGCAGTTACTCGACATTAAGTTACAATGAGCAGTTCTTC.